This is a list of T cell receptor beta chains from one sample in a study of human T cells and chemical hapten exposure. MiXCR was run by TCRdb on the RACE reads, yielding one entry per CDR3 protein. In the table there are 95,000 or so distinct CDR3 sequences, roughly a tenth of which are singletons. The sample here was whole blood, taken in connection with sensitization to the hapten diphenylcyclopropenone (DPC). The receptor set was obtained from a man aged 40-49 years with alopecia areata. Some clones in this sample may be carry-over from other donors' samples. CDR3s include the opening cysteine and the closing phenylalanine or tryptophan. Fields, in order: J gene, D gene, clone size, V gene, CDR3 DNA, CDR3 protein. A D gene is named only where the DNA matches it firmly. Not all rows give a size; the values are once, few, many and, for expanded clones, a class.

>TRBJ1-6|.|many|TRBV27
TGTGCCAGCAGTTTACGGGATAATTCACCCCTCCACTTT
CASSLRDNSPLHF
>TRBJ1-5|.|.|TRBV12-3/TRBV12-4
TGTGCCAGCAGTCCCACAGGGTTCCAGCCCCAGCATTTT
CASSPTGFQPQHF
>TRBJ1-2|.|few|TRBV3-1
TGTGCCAGCAGCCAAGGGCAGGGCAACTATGGCTACACCTTC
CASSQGQGNYGYTF
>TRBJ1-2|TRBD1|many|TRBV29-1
TGCAGCGTCCAAGGACAGGGGGGCTATGGCTACACCTTC
CSVQGQGGYGYTF
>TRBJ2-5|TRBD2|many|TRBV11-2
TGTGCCAGCAGCTTAGGGGGGGGCCAAGAGACCCAGTACTTC
CASSLGGGQETQYF
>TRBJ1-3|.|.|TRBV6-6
TGTGCCAGCACCATGGGGGGGAGCTCTGGAAACACCATATATTTT
CASTMGGSSGNTIYF
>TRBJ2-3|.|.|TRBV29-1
TGCAGCGTTGAAGAGGTGACATCGCGGGATACGCAGTATTTT
CSVEEVTSRDTQYF
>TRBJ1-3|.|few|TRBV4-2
TGTGCCAGCAGCCAAGTGAGGGACTCTGGAAACACCATATATTTT
CASSQVRDSGNTIYF
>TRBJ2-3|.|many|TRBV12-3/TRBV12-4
TGTGCCAGCAGTACACCGGACAGCAACACAGATACGCAGTATTTT
CASSTPDSNTDTQYF
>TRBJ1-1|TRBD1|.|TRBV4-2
TGTGCCAGCAGCCCGGACAGGTCACGTGAAGCTTTCTTT
CASSPDRSREAFF
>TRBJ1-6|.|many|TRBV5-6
TGTGCCAGCACCCCGGGGACCTCCTATAATTCACCCCTCCACTTT
CASTPGTSYNSPLHF
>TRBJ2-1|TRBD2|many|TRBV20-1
TGCAGTGCTTCAGCGGGAGGCCTATACAATGAGCAGTTCTTC
CSASAGGLYNEQFF
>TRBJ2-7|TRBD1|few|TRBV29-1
TGCAGCGTTGAAAGGGGGACAGGGGGCAGATACGAGCAGTACTTC
CSVERGTGGRYEQYF
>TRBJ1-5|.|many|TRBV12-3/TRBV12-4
TGTGCCAGCAGTTCGGGGTTGTATAGCAATCAGCCCCAGCATTTT
CASSSGLYSNQPQHF
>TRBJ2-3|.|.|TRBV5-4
TGTGCCAGCAGCTTGGACAGGGGAGGAGTGGTTACGCAGTATTTT
CASSLDRGGVVTQYF
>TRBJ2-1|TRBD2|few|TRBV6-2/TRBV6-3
TGTGCCAGCAGTTACTCCGGAACTAGCGGGAGGGCAAAAAACAATGAGCAGTTCTTC
CASSYSGTSGRAKNNEQFF
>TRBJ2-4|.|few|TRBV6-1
TGTGCCAGCAGGGGAGAGGTTGCCAAAAACATTCAGTACTTC
CASRGEVAKNIQYF
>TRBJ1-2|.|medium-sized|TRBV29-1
TGCAGCGTAAACGACGGTCCCTATGGCTACACCTTC
CSVNDGPYGYTF
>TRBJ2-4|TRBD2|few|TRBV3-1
TGTGCCAGCAGCCAACTAGCGGGAGAGGGGACCCTTAACCCCCATCAGTACTTC
CASSQLAGEGTLNPHQYF
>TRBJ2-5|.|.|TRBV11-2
TGTGCCAGCAGCCTTAATCCCTGGGTTGCTGAGACCCAGTACTTC
CASSLNPWVAETQYF
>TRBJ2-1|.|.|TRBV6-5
TGTGCCAGCAGTTACTCAACTAGCTCATCCTACAATGAGCAGTTCTTC
CASSYSTSSSYNEQFF
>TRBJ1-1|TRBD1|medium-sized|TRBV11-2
TGTGCCAGCAGCTTAGTCCCCCCACGGACAGGGCAGGGGACTGAAGCTTTCTTT
CASSLVPPRTGQGTEAFF
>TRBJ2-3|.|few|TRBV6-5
TGTGCCAGCAGTTACGACAGAGCGCTCGATACGCAGTATTTT
CASSYDRALDTQYF
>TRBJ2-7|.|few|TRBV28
TGTGCCAGCAGGGGAGGGGGCGCAAGGAACGAGCAGTACTTC
CASRGGGARNEQYF
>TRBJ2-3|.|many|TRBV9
TGTGCCAGCAGCGTCGTCCCGAGCACAGATACGCAGTATTTT
CASSVVPSTDTQYF
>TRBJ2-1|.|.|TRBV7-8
TGTGCCAGCAGGCCCTTATCCTCCTACAATGAGCAGTTCTTC
CASRPLSSYNEQFF
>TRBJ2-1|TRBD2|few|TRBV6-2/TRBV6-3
TGTGCCAGCAGTTGGCCCGGGACTAGCGGGAGAGGGAATGAGCAGTTCTTC
CASSWPGTSGRGNEQFF
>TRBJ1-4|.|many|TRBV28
TGTGCCAGCAGTTTATCCGCATGGGGCCAGGAAAAACTGTTTTTT
CASSLSAWGQEKLFF
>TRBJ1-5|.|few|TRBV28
TGTGCCAGCAGTAACACTAGACCCCGGGACAAAGAGGATCAGCCCCAGCATTTT
CASSNTRPRDKEDQPQHF
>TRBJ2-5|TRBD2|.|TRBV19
TGTGCCAGTAGTAGGACTAGCGGGAGTTCGGAGACCCAGTACTTC
CASSRTSGSSETQYF
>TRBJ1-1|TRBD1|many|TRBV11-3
TGTGCCAGCAGCCACCGGGACAGGGCTTTCCCGGGGAGTTCTGAAGCTTTCTTT
CASSHRDRAFPGSSEAFF
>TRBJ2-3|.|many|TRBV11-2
TGTGCCAGCAGCTTAAGTGAGCTTATTAGCACAGATACGCAGTATTTT
CASSLSELISTDTQYF
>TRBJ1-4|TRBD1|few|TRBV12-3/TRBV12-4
TGTGCCAGCAGTTTAGCGAGTCCGGGACAGGGTGAAAAACTGTTTTTT
CASSLASPGQGEKLFF
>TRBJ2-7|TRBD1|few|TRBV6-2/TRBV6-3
TGTGCCAGCAGTCCCAGGTCCGGACAGGGGCCTGCCTACGAGCAGTACTTC
CASSPRSGQGPAYEQYF
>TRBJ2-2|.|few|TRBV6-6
TGTGCCAGCAGAAGGGAGTTCACCGGGGAGCTGTTTTTT
CASRREFTGELFF
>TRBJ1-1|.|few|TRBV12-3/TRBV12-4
TGTGCCAGCAGTTTTTCTTTTGGGGGAGCTTTCTTT
CASSFSFGGAFF
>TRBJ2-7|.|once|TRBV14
TGTGCCAGCAGCCCGAGGACCGGGACCGAGCAGTACTTC
CASSPRTGTEQYF
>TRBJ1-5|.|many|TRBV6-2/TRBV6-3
TGTGCCAGCACCCCACGGGGGACTCTCCTTGGGCAGCCCCAGCATTTT
CASTPRGTLLGQPQHF
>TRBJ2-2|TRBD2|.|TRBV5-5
TGTGCCAGCAGCTTGCTAGCGGGAACCGGGGAGCTGTTTTTT
CASSLLAGTGELFF
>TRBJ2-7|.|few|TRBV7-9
TGTGCCAGCAGCTTAGGAGGAGGGGTCATGGAGCAGTACTTC
CASSLGGGVMEQYF
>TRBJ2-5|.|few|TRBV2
TGTGCCAGCAGTGAGTCCCCCCGCGTGCTCGGGGAGACCCAGTACTTC
CASSESPRVLGETQYF
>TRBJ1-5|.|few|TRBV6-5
TGTGCCAGCAGTTTATACCCCCCGGGCGTGGCGGGGAATCAGCCCCAGCATTTT
CASSLYPPGVAGNQPQHF
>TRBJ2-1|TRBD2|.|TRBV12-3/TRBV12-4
TGTGCCAGCAGTTTAAATATAGCGGGAGACGGGGGTGAGCAGTTCTTC
CASSLNIAGDGGEQFF
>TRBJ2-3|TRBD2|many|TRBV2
TGTGCCAGCAGGGGAGGGCCGGATGGTAGCACAGATACGCAGTATTTT
CASRGGPDGSTDTQYF
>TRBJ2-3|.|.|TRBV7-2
TGTGCCAGCAGCTTAGGCGGATTTAGCACAGATACGCAGTATTTT
CASSLGGFSTDTQYF
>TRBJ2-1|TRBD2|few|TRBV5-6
TGTGCCAGCAGCTTGCTAGCGGGAGGATTCTACAATGAGCAGTTCTTC
CASSLLAGGFYNEQFF
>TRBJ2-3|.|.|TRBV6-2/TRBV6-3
TGTGCCAGCAAAAAAGTCCTTTCGGGCACAGATACGCAGTATTTT
CASKKVLSGTDTQYF
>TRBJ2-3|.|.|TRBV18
TGTGCCAGCTCACTCAATTCAGTTGCAGATACGCAGTATTTT
CASSLNSVADTQYF